This T cell receptor beta chain originates from a study of PD-1 blockade in classical Hodgkin lymphoma. Notes on the study in general: Newly diagnosed patients were said to have less baseline TCR diversity than healthy donors did. Why the repertoires differ is still unclear, perhaps disease activity or prior therapy.

Remarks on this clone: Its specificity is not known.

Per the germline V gene, CDR1 is MDHEN and CDR2 is SYDVKM. The CDR3 is 13 amino acids. The germline V and J ends were trimmed by 2 bases and 2 bases, with 6 bases remaining between them. Here immunoSEQ multiplex PCR was the method, and the copy in TCRdb shows in-frame clones only, minus some. Of under 40,000 clones in the sample, less than 90% were seen once. Time point here: newly diagnosed, previously untreated cHL patient sample. By magnetic negative selection, CD4+ T cells were purified from thawed PBMCs. Comparators were PBMCs taken from newly diagnosed, untreated classical Hodgkin lymphoma. This receptor was taken from a human donor with classical Hodgkin lymphoma. Sequencing input: CD4+ T cells from blood. J is TRBJ1-2 and V is TRBV28; no clear D gene. The CDR3 DNA follows: TGTGCCAGCAGTTTAAGACAAAACTATGGCTACACCTTC. It codes for CASSLRQNYGYTF.